These 21 T cell receptor beta chains came from one sample sequenced in a study of Tregs in tolerant kidney transplant recipients. Data came from immunoSEQ multiplex PCR; TCRdb stores just in-frame clones and leaves some out. The sample yields fewer than 80,000 clones, around 98% seen once. This specimen was CD4+ T cells from blood, taken before the transplant. Every receptor here comes from a human donor who received a combined kidney and bone marrow transplant.

The V gene is TRBV5-1, the J gene TRBJ2-7, with a weak D call TRBD2 (7 bases). Trimming took off 0 bases at V and 2 bases at J, with 18 bases between the two ends. Germline V gene sequence: CDR1 SGHRS, CDR2 YFSETQ. This CDR3 has 17 residues. The CDR3 nucleotides are TGCGCCAGCAGCTTGGGATTAGGGGGGGGACAAACCTACGAGCAGTACTTC. Its protein is CASSLGLGGGQTYEQYF.

The V call is TRBV2, the J call TRBJ2-7, with D possibly matching TRBD1 (6 bases). Germline V lookup: CDR1 SNHLY, CDR2 FYNNEI. The V end lost 7 bases, the J end lost 5 bases, and 18 bases lay between the germline ends. The CDR3 loop spans 14 amino acids. DNA of the CDR3: TGTGCCAGCAATTTTAACAGGGATATCCACGAGCAGTACTTC. Its protein is CASNFNRDIHEQYF.

The rearrangement joins TRBV6-4 to TRBJ2-6, with 8 bases lining up with TRBD1. This CDR3 is 15 amino acids long. V was clipped by 4 bases and J by 18 bases; unmatched bases: 17. The germline V gene encodes CDR1 MRHNA and CDR2 SNTAGT. The CDR3: CASSGHGTGTPRTTF. The DNA of the CDR3 is TGTGCCAGCAGTGGCCACGGGACAGGTACCCCGCGGACGACTTTC.

This clone came up once. CDR3 coding DNA: TGTGCCAGCAGCTCTCTCAGGACTAGGAGTTGGTATGAGCAGTTCTTC. Its protein is CASSSLRTRSWYEQFF. The chain uses TRBV11-2 and TRBJ2-1; TRBD2 agrees at 7 bases. V lost 4 bases and J lost 8; bases outside the gene matches: 14. The germline CDR1 and CDR2 sequences are SGHAT and FQNNGV. The CDR3 spans 16 residues.

A remark on this clone: The sample has other DNA sequences that encode this CDR3 too. The rearrangement links TRBV4-3 to TRBJ2-7, with 9 positions matching TRBD1. This CDR3 comprises 16 residues. Germline lookup yields CDR1 LGHNA and CDR2 YSLEER. J lost 3 bases, V lost 2 bases, and 8 bases had no gene match. CDR3 loop: CASSQSTGTGLYEQYF. CDR3 bases: TGCGCCAGCAGCCAATCAACCGGGACAGGGCTCTACGAGCAGTACTTC.

The chain has TRBV15 and TRBJ1-2; 9 nucleotides agree with TRBD1. Trimming removed 4 bases from V and 5 bases from J; junction bases left unmatched: 5. CDR1 is LNHNV, CDR2 YYDKDF, per germline (reference sequence). This CDR3 spans 14 amino acids. The CDR3 is CATSKGQGLYGYTF. In DNA, the CDR3 is TGTGCCACCAGCAAGGGACAGGGATTATATGGCTACACCTTC.

The chain is built from TRBV29-1 and TRBJ2-7; a weak D match, TRBD2 (6 bases). With 4 bases removed from V and 1 base from J, the gap between germline ends came to 8 bases. The germline gives CDR1 SQVTM, CDR2 ANQGSEA. The CDR3 length is 12 residues. The CDR3: CSVGGASYEQYF. DNA of the CDR3: TGCAGCGTTGGCGGGGCATCCTACGAGCAGTACTTC.

This clone was observed once. The chain carries TRBV5-4 and TRBJ1-4, with 7 bases matching TRBD1. The CDR3 sequence is 13 residues long. Germline V gives CDR1 SGHNT, CDR2 YYREEE (reference sequence). The V gene end was trimmed by 4 bases and the J gene end by 6 bases; junction bases not matched to a gene: 3. The CDR3 bases are TGTGCCAGCAGCGACAGGGTGGATGAAAAACTGTTTTTT. It specifies CASSDRVDEKLFF. The full variable domain, completed using reference TRBV5-4 and TRBJ1-4, is ETGVTQSPTHLIKTRGQQVTLRCSSQSGHNTVSWYQQALGQGPQFIFQYYREEENGRGNFPPRFSGLQFPNYSSELNVNALELDDSALYLCASSDRVDEKLFFGSGTQLSVL.

The chain carries TRBV7-2 and TRBJ2-7; 14 bases line up with TRBD2. V lost 5 bases to trimming and J lost 3 bases; unmatched junction nucleotides: 3. Germline V gene data show CDR1 as SGHTA and CDR2 as FQGNSA. CDR3 length: 15 amino acids. The CDR3 region has the DNA TGTGCCAGCAGCAAGGGACTAGCGGGGGTCTACGAGCAGTACTTC. Translation: CASSKGLAGVYEQYF.

The chain has TRBV4-1 and TRBJ2-7; D unclear. Germline loops: CDR1 MGHRA, CDR2 YSYEKL. The CDR3 runs 14 residues. The V end lost 1 base, the J end lost 4 bases, and 11 bases lay between the germline ends. CDR3 region: CASSQVAVAYEQYF. For the CDR3, the DNA is TGCGCCAGCAGCCAAGTCGCAGTAGCATACGAGCAGTACTTC.

The chain combines TRBV7-6 with TRBJ2-5, with D possibly matching TRBD2 (5 bases). Germline V lookup: CDR1 SGHVS, CDR2 FNYEAQ. The CDR3 spans 16 residues. The germline V and J ends were trimmed by 5 bases and 5 bases, with 21 bases remaining between them. The chain's CDR3 is CASSPTVPGSRETQYF. In DNA, the CDR3 is TGTGCCAGCAGCCCCACTGTGCCGGGATCGAGGGAGACCCAGTACTTC. The whole variable domain, remainder taken from reference TRBV7-6 and TRBJ2-5, is GAGVSQSPRYKVTKRGQDVALRCDPISGHVSLYWYRQALGQGPEFLTYFNYEAQQDKSGLPNDRFSAERPEGSISTLTIQRTEQRDSAMYRCASSPTVPGSRETQYFGPGTRLLVL.

The chain carries TRBV5-5 and TRBJ1-1; 10 bases fit TRBD1. Germline V gene sequence: CDR1 SGHKS, CDR2 YYEKEE (reference sequence). Trimming at V came to 5 bases and at J to 5 bases, leaving 9 bases not matched to a gene. CDR3 length: 15 amino acids. CDR3 loop: CASRGRGQGITEAFF. The CDR3 nucleotides are TGTGCCAGCAGGGGGAGGGGACAGGGGATAACTGAAGCTTTCTTT.

V is TRBV7-8 and J is TRBJ1-2; D ambiguous. V was shortened by 4 bases and J by 2 bases, with 14 bases between the two germline ends. Germline V gene lookup returns CDR1 SGHVS and CDR2 FQNEAQ. This CDR3 is built from 15 residues. The CDR3 protein is CASSSALGSNYGYTF. CDR3 nucleotide sequence: TGTGCCAGCAGCTCAGCTTTGGGCAGCAACTATGGCTACACCTTC.

The CDR3 DNA sequence: TGTGCCTGGAGGGGGACAGTGGGAGATGAAAAACTGTTTTTT. Protein: CAWRGTVGDEKLFF. The chain links TRBV30 to TRBJ1-4; TRBD1 matches 7 bases. This CDR3 contains 14 residues. Germline trimming cut 3 bases from V and 6 bases from J; bases unmatched to any gene: 7. Per the germline V gene, CDR1 is GTSNPN and CDR2 is SVGIG (reference sequence). Based on the CDR3 plus reference TRBV30 and TRBJ1-4, the full variable domain is SQTIHQWPATLVQPVGSPLSLECTVEGTSNPNLYWYRQAAGRGLQLLFYSVGIGQISSEVPQNLSASRPQDRQFILSSKKLLLSDSGFYLCAWRGTVGDEKLFFGSGTQLSVL.

This chain joins TRBV28 and TRBJ2-7; no definite D call. The CDR3 is 13 amino acids. V lost 2 bases to trimming and J lost 2 bases, with 7 bases between them. Germline V lookup: CDR1 MDHEN, CDR2 SYDVKM. The CDR3 spells CASSLPRTYEQYF. The CDR3 DNA reads as TGTGCCAGCAGTTTACCCAGGACCTACGAGCAGTACTTC.

The chain employs TRBV15 and TRBJ2-7; 12 bases are shared with TRBD1. Germline lookup yields CDR1 LNHNV and CDR2 YYDKDF (reference sequence). V lost 4 bases, J lost 5 bases, and 12 bases stayed unmatched. This CDR3 is built from 17 residues. The CDR3 loop reads CATSMVVLGTGGDEQYF. In nucleotides, the CDR3 is TGTGCCACCAGCATGGTCGTGCTGGGGACAGGGGGCGACGAGCAGTACTTC.

The V gene is TRBV7-2, the J gene TRBJ2-7, with 10 bases aligning to TRBD2. The ends lost 2 bases at V and 2 bases at J; junction bases unmatched: 9. This CDR3 spans 17 amino acids. The germline V gene has CDR1 SGHTA and CDR2 FQGNSA. The DNA of the CDR3 is TGTGCCAGCAGCTTAAGCGGGGGGGAGCGGCCCCCCTACGAGCAGTACTTC. It is translated as CASSLSGGERPPYEQYF.

The chain links TRBV18 to TRBJ1-4, with D possibly matching TRBD1 (5 bases). The CDR3 totals 15 residues. Per the germline V gene, CDR1 is KGHSH and CDR2 is LQKENI. Deletions cut 0 bases from V and 4 bases from J, with 9 bases between. CDR3 region: CASSPPRRDNEKLFF. The CDR3 nucleotides read TGTGCCAGCTCACCACCCCGCAGGGATAATGAAAAACTGTTTTTT.

The chain combines TRBV4-3 with TRBJ2-7; TRBD2 matches at 9 bases. V lost 0 bases, J lost 3 bases, and 9 bases stayed unmatched. The CDR3 runs 17 residues. Per the germline V gene, CDR1 is LGHNA and CDR2 is YSLEER. The chain's CDR3 is CASSQDLAGGPNYEQYF. The CDR3, as DNA: TGCGCCAGCAGCCAAGATCTGGCGGGAGGGCCCAACTACGAGCAGTACTTC.

This chain's CDR3 is CASNPRLGHAGELFF. Here the CDR3 DNA reads TGTGCCAGCAATCCGAGACTAGGTCATGCCGGGGAGCTGTTTTTT. The V call is TRBV28, the J call TRBJ2-2, with D possibly TRBD2 on 6 matching bases. Germline CDR1 MDHEN, CDR2 SYDVKM. The CDR3 runs to 15 residues. V lost 7 bases and J 6 bases, leaving 18 bases between the germline ends. The entire variable domain, with the rest obtained from reference TRBV28 and TRBJ2-2, is as follows: DVKVTQSSRYLVKRTGEKVFLECVQDMDHENMFWYRQDPGLGLRLIYFSYDVKMKEKGDIPEGYSVSREKKERFSLILESASTNQTSMYLCASNPRLGHAGELFFGEGSRLTVL.

V and J are TRBV5-1 and TRBJ2-5; a possible D gene is TRBD1 (6 bases). The CDR3 loop spans 14 amino acids. The germline V and J ends were trimmed by 5 bases and 5 bases, with 16 bases remaining between them. In germline, CDR1 is SGHRS, CDR2 YFSETQ. The DNA of the CDR3 is TGCGCCAGCAGGGTGCAGGGGCGAACGGAGACCCAGTACTTC. It codes for CASRVQGRTETQYF.